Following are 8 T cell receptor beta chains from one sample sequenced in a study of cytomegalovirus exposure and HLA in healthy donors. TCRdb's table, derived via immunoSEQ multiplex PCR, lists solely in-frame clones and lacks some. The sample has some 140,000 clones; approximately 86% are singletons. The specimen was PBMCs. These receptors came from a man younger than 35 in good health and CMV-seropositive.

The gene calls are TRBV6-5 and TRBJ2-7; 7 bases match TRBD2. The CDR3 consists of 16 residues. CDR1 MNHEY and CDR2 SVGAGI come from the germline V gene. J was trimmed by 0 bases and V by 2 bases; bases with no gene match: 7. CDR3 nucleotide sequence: TGTGCCAGCAGTTACGGCCTAGCGGAACCCTCCTACGAGCAGTACTTC. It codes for CASSYGLAEPSYEQYF.

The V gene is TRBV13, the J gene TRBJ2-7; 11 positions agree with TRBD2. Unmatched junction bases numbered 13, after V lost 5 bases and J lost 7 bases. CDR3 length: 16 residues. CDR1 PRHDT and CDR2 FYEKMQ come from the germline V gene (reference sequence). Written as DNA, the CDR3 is TGTGCCAGCAGCCCGCGACTAGCGGGGACCACTCGTGAGCAGTACTTC. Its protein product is CASSPRLAGTTREQYF. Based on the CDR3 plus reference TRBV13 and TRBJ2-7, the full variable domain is AAGVIQSPRHLIKEKRETATLKCYPIPRHDTVYWYQQGPGQDPQFLISFYEKMQSDKGSIPDRFSAQQFSDYHSELNMSSLELGDSALYFCASSPRLAGTTREQYFGPGTRLTVT.

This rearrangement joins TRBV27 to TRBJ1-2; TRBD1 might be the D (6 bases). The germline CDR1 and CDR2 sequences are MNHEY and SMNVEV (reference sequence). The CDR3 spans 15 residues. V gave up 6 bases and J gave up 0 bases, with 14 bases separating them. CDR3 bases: TGTGCCAGCAGCTCTGACAGGAGTTCTAACTATGGCTACACCTTC. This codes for CASSSDRSSNYGYTF.

The CDR3 DNA follows: TGTGCCAGCAGTTTTGGGACTAGCGCATACAATGAGCAGTTCTTC. It is translated as CASSFGTSAYNEQFF. The chain uses TRBV6-5 and TRBJ2-1, with TRBD2 identical over 10 bases. Trimming at V came to 4 bases and at J to 4 bases, leaving 4 bases not matched to a gene. Germline CDR1 is MNHEY and CDR2 is SVGAGI. The CDR3 extends over 15 amino acids.

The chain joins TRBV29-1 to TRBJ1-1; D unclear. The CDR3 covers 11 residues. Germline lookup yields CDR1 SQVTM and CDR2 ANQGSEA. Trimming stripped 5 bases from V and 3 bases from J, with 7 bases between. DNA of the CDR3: TGCAGCGTTCAGGATTACACTGAAGCTTTCTTT. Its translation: CSVQDYTEAFF.

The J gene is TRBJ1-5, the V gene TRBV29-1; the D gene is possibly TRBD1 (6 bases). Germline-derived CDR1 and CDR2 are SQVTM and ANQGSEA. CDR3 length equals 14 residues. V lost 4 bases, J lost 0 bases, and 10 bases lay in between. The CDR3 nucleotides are TGCAGCGTTGTACAGGGAAATAGCAATCAGCCCCAGCATTTT. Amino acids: CSVVQGNSNQPQHF.

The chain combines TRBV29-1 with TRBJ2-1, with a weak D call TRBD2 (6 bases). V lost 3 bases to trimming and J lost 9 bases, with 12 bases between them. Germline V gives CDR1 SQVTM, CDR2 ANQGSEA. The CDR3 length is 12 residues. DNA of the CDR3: TGCAGCGTTGAGGGGGGAAGGGGTGAGCAGTTCTTC. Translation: CSVEGGRGEQFF.

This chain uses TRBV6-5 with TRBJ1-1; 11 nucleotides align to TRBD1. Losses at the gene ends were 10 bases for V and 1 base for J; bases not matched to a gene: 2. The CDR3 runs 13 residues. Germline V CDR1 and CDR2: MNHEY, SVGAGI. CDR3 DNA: TGTGCCACCGGGACAGGGGGGAACACTGAAGCTTTCTTT. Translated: CATGTGGNTEAFF.